This T cell receptor (beta chain) stems from a study of shared clonotypes between healthy human individuals (dated by TCRdb to the early 2020s). In terms of the full investigation: A couple of women and three men aged 18 to 49 years were included in the cohort. The study deeply sequenced blood TCR repertoires of five healthy adults to estimate repertoire size and the extent of clonotype sharing between individuals. Between about 0.8 and 9 billion PBMCs per donor were obtained by leukapheresis. To increase sequencing depth and limit assay-specific biases, TCR repertoire library preparation and sequencing were carried out by different laboratories using diverse techniques.

What the study reported, not specific to this receptor: Pairwise subsampling led to the expectation that sequencing depth would affect the degree of clonotype sharing among donors. The genetic and exposure-history diversity represented was limited by the small number of donors. Only blood was sampled, and tissue TCR repertoires likely differ from those in blood.

Per the germline V gene (reference sequence), MNHNY is the CDR1 and SVGAGI is the CDR2. The trim is 2 bases for V and 5 bases for J, with a gap of 15 bases between the germline ends. The CDR3 holds 15 amino acids from the cysteine to the phenylalanine. Just the 45-base CDR3 DNA is kept, in frame starting at base 1. Points on this clone: It lacks a known antigen. The sample holds no much larger clone one base away, and base qualities are not on file.

The donors were healthy, HIV-negative adults with no recently reported acute infections or vaccinations. All donors were Caucasian adults living in Nashville, Tennessee, USA. For unsorted samples, 80 million to 100 million PBMCs were counted, and genomic DNA was extracted using the QIAamp DNA Blood Mini kit. Blood was obtained by leukapheresis, after which PBMCs were separated by Ficoll-Histopaque density gradient centrifugation and cryopreserved in liquid nitrogen vapor phase. Using the deep immunoSEQ assay, TCR CDR3 regions were amplified from genomic DNA by multiplex PCR. Genomic DNA extracted from each cell subset was distributed evenly over all wells of several immunoSEQ 96-well plates, and each plate served as one replicate. For unsorted PBMC, 250 to 300 ng of genomic DNA, equivalent to approximately 30,000 T cell genomes, went into each replicate PCR. Genomic DNA from unsorted PBMC was sequenced over ten immunoSEQ deep assay plates. The purified libraries were quantified using a Qubit 3.0 fluorometer, sized with a Bioanalyzer 2100, and then quantified again using the KAPA Library Quantification kit. A separate single-read 150-cycle Illumina NextSeq 550 flow cell was used to sequence each immunoSEQ 96-well plate. The authors processed their data as follows. Because the immunoSEQ output included only junctional sequences and no quality scores, the filtering could not be the same as the filtering used for full-length reads. Sequences were annotated with PyIR, a Python wrapper for IgBLAST v1.9, using IMGT germline references to assign V/J genes and CDR3. Reads were removed for weak V/J assignments (E-value above 1e-6), missing CDR3, stop codons, out-of-frame junctions, or ambiguous translated residues. V3J clonotypes were defined as sequences sharing an identical inferred V gene, J gene, and CDR3 amino acid sequence. Percentage overlap between repertoires was calculated by dividing the number of shared unique clonotypes by the size of the smaller repertoire. RTK rarefaction, the Chao1 estimator, and Recon v2.1 estimates of unobserved clonotypes were used to assess repertoire richness. TCRdb's version of the immuneACCESS table is confined to in-frame rearrangements and falls short of the full clone set. An unresolved V gene accounts for under half of the shortfall where checked; the remainder is of unknown origin. The V and J calls and clone size are taken from that table; D and trimming were inferred from the DNA. Present in this sample are approximately 480,000 clones, over 75% of which were seen just once. The top ten clones comprise roughly an eighth of the sample.

The V and J segments used are TRBV6-6 and TRBJ1-2, with the D gene too uncertain to name. This sequence was found in a woman in her forties in good health. Some clones in this sample may be carry-over from other donors' samples. Sequenced input: PBMCs. The CDR3 corresponds to CASSYGINTAYGYTF. In nucleotide form, the sequence is TGTGCCAGCAGTTACGGTATCAACACCGCGTATGGCTACACCTTC.